What follows are 10 T cell receptor beta chains derived from one specimen sequenced in a study of blood T cells in healthy people across ages. Using a J-beta primer mix together with a sample-barcoded 5' primer, a second PCR was run for about 7 to 12 cycles. TCRdb processed the 5' RACE reads anew with MiXCR; each CDR3 protein has one entry. The sample shows approximately 800,000 distinct CDR3 sequences, around a quarter of them seen only once. The same sample was also used in a study of T cells of mothers and their children.

Sequences were obtained from blood. The receptors stem from a boy younger than 18 in good health.

The chain has TRBV19 and TRBJ2-5; 7 bases are a match to TRBD1. The DNA end favors TRBJ2-1, so the J call may be wrong. Germline V CDR1 and CDR2: LNHDA, SQIVND (reference sequence). The CDR3 length is 14 residues. CDR3 sequence (DNA): TGTGCCAGTAGCAACCGGGACAGTGTCGATGAGCAGTTCTTC. Translation: CASSNRDSVDEQFF.

This clonotype was detected a few times. The chain carries TRBV10-3 and TRBJ1-1; D might be TRBD1 (5 bases). Germline V lookup: CDR1 ENHRY, CDR2 SYGVKD. This CDR3 has 11 amino acids. V was cut by 10 bases and J by 4 bases, with 10 bases left in between. The CDR3 nucleotides read TGTGCCACCCAGGGTCGCACTGAAGCTTTCTTT. Its translation is CATQGRTEAFF.

This clonotype was seen only a few times. This rearrangement joins TRBV5-1 to TRBJ2-7; 9 bases line up with TRBD2. Trimming removed 6 bases from V and 7 bases from J; junction bases left unmatched: 14. Germline assignment: CDR1 SGHRS and CDR2 YFSETQ. This CDR3 region has 15 residues. The CDR3 protein is CASKGEAGGHWEQYF. The CDR3 DNA is TGCGCCAGCAAAGGAGAAGCGGGAGGCCACTGGGAGCAGTACTTC.

This chain links TRBV29-1 with TRBJ1-2; possible D gene TRBD1, 5 bases. The CDR3 extends over 13 amino acids. CDR1 is SQVTM, CDR2 ANQGSEA, per germline. V lost 3 bases, J lost 5 bases, and 13 bases lay in between. The CDR3 coding sequence is TGCAGCGTTGAGAGTACAGGACCTTATGGCTACACCTTC. This codes for CSVESTGPYGYTF.

The J gene is TRBJ2-3, the V gene TRBV4-3, with D possibly TRBD2 on 5 matching bases. This CDR3 contains 13 residues. CDR1 and CDR2 from the germline V gene are LGHNA and YSLEER. The germline V and J ends were trimmed by 4 bases and 5 bases, with 10 bases remaining between them. The CDR3 spells CASSRSEGDTQYF. For the CDR3, the DNA is TGCGCCAGCAGCCGCAGCGAGGGAGATACGCAGTATTTT.

Concerning this clonotype: The junction does not match germline at one end; this may be a read error. CDR3 in amino acids: CASSRRLTGARNERYF. DNA of the CDR3: TGTGCCAGCAGCCGGCGGTTGACGGGGGCGAGGAACGAGCGGTACTTC. This chain connects TRBV5-6 to TRBJ2-7; perhaps D is TRBD1 or TRBD2 (6 bases each). The CDR3 is made up of 16 amino acids. Germline V gives CDR1 SGHDT, CDR2 YYEEEE.

About this clonotype: Here the CDR3 omits its conserved ending phenylalanine or tryptophan, so a read error is the likely source. This chain links TRBV5-1 with TRBJ2-7; D may correspond to TRBD1 or TRBD2 (7 bases each). The J call could be wrong; TRBJ2-1 is a better fit for the DNA end. From germline, CDR1 is SGHRS and CDR2 YFSETQ. The CDR3 totals 15 residues. The CDR3 loop reads CASSLYQGGPDEQFS. CDR3 coding DNA: TGCGCCAGCAGCTTGTATCAGGGGGGGCCGGATGAGCAGTTCTCC.

The J gene is TRBJ2-2, the V gene TRBV29-1; no clear D. The CDR3 has 14 residues. Germline loops: CDR1 SQVTM, CDR2 ANQGSEA. The V gene lost 1 base and the J gene lost 1 base, with 7 bases spanning the gap. The CDR3 DNA reads TGCAGCGTTGAAGGTTACGAGAACACCGGGGAGCTGTTTTTT. As protein: CSVEGYENTGELFF.

The gene calls are TRBV20-1 and TRBJ2-4; D unresolved. The length of the CDR3 is 15 residues. Trimming removed 4 bases from V and 0 bases from J, with 13 bases in between. Germline-derived CDR1 and CDR2 are DFQATT and SNEGSKA (reference sequence). This CDR3 reads CSAIGLVGAKNIQYF. CDR3 coding DNA: TGCAGTGCTATCGGGCTAGTGGGAGCCAAAAACATTCAGTACTTC.

V is TRBV29-1 and J is TRBJ2-3, with a tentative D call TRBD2 (5 bases). V was pared by 0 bases and J by 4 bases, with 17 bases between. CDR1 SQVTM and CDR2 ANQGSEA come from the germline V gene. The CDR3 sequence is 16 residues long. The chain's CDR3 is CSVEDLSIASPDTQYF. In nucleotides, the CDR3 is TGCAGCGTTGAAGATCTTAGTATAGCTAGCCCAGATACGCAGTATTTT.